These 9 T cell receptor beta chains were sequenced from one sample in a study of beta chain features in type 1 diabetes. Study-wide findings and caveats: Shorter TCRB CDR3s, moderately but significantly so, marked every one of the four CD4+ subsets in Type 1 diabetes patients.

What was sequenced were expressed TCRB transcripts, since all of the isolated RNA had been reverse transcribed. The data were produced by immunoSEQ multiplex PCR, yet TCRdb's version contains in-frame clones alone and is incomplete. The sample lists around 46,000 clones; approximately 40% were seen once. Their cognate antigens are unknown. The specimen sequenced was stem cell memory CD4+ T cells from blood. The receptor source for this set is a man aged 30 to 39 with type 1 diabetes.

This chain's CDR3 is CASSLGTSGRRYEQYF. The CDR3, as DNA: TGTGCCAGCAGCTTGGGGACTAGCGGGAGGAGGTACGAGCAGTACTTC. The chain combines TRBV5-4 with TRBJ2-7, with 14 bases fitting TRBD2. Germline V gives CDR1 SGHNT, CDR2 YYREEE (reference sequence). CDR3 length: 16 amino acids. Unmatched junction bases numbered 3, after V lost 0 bases and J lost 4 bases.

This clone was counted a few times. The chain uses TRBV25-1 and TRBJ1-1; D not resolved. The CDR3 has 15 residues. Germline V gene lookup returns CDR1 MGHDK and CDR2 SYGVNS. V shed 3 bases and J shed 1 base, with 12 bases lying between them. CDR3 loop: CASSDRSRKNTEAFF. In nucleotides, the CDR3 is TGTGCCAGCAGTGATCGTAGCAGAAAGAACACTGAAGCTTTCTTT.

This chain joins TRBV28 and TRBJ2-7; 11 bases align to TRBD1. The V and J ends lost 6 bases and 4 bases, in that order; junction bases with no gene match: 5. Germline V gene data show CDR1 as MDHEN and CDR2 as SYDVKM. The CDR3 consists of 14 residues. The DNA of the CDR3 is TGTGCCAGCAGGGGACAGGGGGACCGTTACGAGCAGTACTTC. Its translation: CASRGQGDRYEQYF.

V gene TRBV19 combines with J gene TRBJ1-1; D unresolved. In germline, CDR1 is LNHDA, CDR2 SQIVND (reference sequence). The V end lost 3 bases, the J end lost 2 bases, and 7 bases lay between the germline ends. The CDR3 length is 13 residues. The CDR3 nucleotides are TGTGCCAGTAGTATCGGAGCTAACACTGAAGCTTTCTTT. Translating gives CASSIGANTEAFF.

The chain links TRBV30 to TRBJ1-5, with D maybe TRBD1 (5 bases). There are 13 residues in the CDR3. Trimming took 4 bases from V and 7 from J, leaving 14 bases between them. Germline V gene sequence: CDR1 GTSNPN, CDR2 SVGIG (reference sequence). Here the CDR3 reads CAWTAGGGQPQHF. The CDR3 DNA reads as TGTGCCTGGACCGCTGGGGGAGGACAGCCCCAGCATTTT.

This clone was detected a few times. The chain carries TRBV7-9 and TRBJ1-1; 7 nucleotides line up with TRBD1. There are 13 residues in the CDR3. The germline V gene encodes CDR1 SEHNR and CDR2 FQNEAQ (reference sequence). V was clipped by 7 bases and J by 0 bases; unmatched bases: 2. CDR3 sequence reads: CASMGQMNTEAFF. The CDR3 DNA reads TGTGCCAGCATGGGACAGATGAACACTGAAGCTTTCTTT.

Comments on this clone: The same CDR3 also results from other DNA sequences found in this sample. The V call is TRBV7-9, the J call TRBJ2-3; D unresolved. Between the trimmed V and J ends, which lost 5 bases and 2 bases, there was a span of 5 bases. CDR1 and CDR2 (germline): SEHNR, FQNEAQ (reference sequence). The CDR3 is 12 residues long. The CDR3 nucleotides read TGTGCCAGCAGCCCATCCACAGATACGCAGTATTTT. As protein: CASSPSTDTQYF.

This chain joins TRBV28 and TRBJ2-7, with 7 bases matching TRBD2. The CDR3 covers 15 residues. The J segment lost 2 bases and the V segment lost 8 bases, leaving 12 bases of the junction unmatched. Germline V gene sequence: CDR1 MDHEN, CDR2 SYDVKM. The CDR3 sequence is CASAPASGRTYEQYF. The CDR3 DNA follows: TGTGCCAGCGCCCCTGCTAGCGGAAGGACCTACGAGCAGTACTTC. The whole variable domain, filled in from reference TRBV28 and TRBJ2-7, reads DVKVTQSSRYLVKRTGEKVFLECVQDMDHENMFWYRQDPGLGLRLIYFSYDVKMKEKGDIPEGYSVSREKKERFSLILESASTNQTSMYLCASAPASGRTYEQYFGPGTRLTVT.

The chain carries TRBV5-1 and TRBJ1-1; TRBD1 might be the D (5 bases). The CDR3 is made up of 14 amino acids. Germline CDR1 is SGHRS and CDR2 is YFSETQ. Trimming removed 2 bases at V and 0 bases at J, with 8 bases between. CDR3 sequence reads: CASSFGAVNTEAFF. The CDR3 coding sequence is TGCGCCAGCAGCTTTGGGGCGGTGAACACTGAAGCTTTCTTT.